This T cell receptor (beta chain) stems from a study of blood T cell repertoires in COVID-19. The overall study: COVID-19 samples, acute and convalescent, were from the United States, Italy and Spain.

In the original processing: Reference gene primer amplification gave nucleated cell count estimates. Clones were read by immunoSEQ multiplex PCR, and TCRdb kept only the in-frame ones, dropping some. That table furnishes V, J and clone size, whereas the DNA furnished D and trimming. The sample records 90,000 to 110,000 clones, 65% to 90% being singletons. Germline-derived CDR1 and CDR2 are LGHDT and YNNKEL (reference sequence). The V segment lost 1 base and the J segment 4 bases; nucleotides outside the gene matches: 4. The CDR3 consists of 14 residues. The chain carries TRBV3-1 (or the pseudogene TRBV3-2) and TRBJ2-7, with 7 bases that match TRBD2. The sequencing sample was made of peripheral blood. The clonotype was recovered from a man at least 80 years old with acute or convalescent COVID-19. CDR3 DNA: TGTGCCAGCAGCCAAGTCAGCGGGAAGTACGAGCAGTACTTC. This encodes CASSQVSGKYEQYF.